This TCR beta chain was identified in a study of blood T cell repertoires in COVID-19. In the study overall: T cells, B-cell-depleted T cells, or PBMCs provided the cDNA or gDNA that served as material.

CDR3 length: 14 amino acids. Looked up from germline, CDR1 is SNHLY and CDR2 is FYNNEI. The V and J ends lost 2 bases and 5 bases respectively, with 12 bases between them. Authors' processing steps: Estimated nucleated cell counts came from reference gene primer amplification. Sequencing used immunoSEQ multiplex PCR; TCRdb keeps in-frame clones, though not all of them. V, J and clone size derive from that table, while D and trimming were established from the DNA sequence. Of around 300,000 clones in the sample, 75% to 90% were seen once. The chain recombines TRBV2 with TRBJ2-5, with TRBD1 as a possible D gene (5 bases). This clonotype was obtained from a woman aged 18-29 years who had recovered from COVID-19. Sequenced: PBMCs or T cells enriched from blood (not recorded which). This CDR3 reads CASSELTDNETQYF. Written as DNA, the CDR3 is TGTGCCAGCAGTGAATTGACAGACAACGAGACCCAGTACTTC.